A selection of T cell receptor beta chains follows, all from one sample in a study of T-cell reconstitution after alpha-beta-depleted transplantation in children. TCRdb recomputed calls from the PCR reads with MiXCR, one row per CDR3 protein. This table has under 50,000 distinct CDR3 sequences, 9.2% appearing once. Specimen: PBMCs, mostly from graft donor cells, collected 60 days after TCRalphabeta/CD19-depleted stem cell transplant. These receptors were collected from a male patient aged 2 to 9 who had a stem cell transplant for chronic granulomatous disease, so the T cells may come from the graft donor. Both conserved end residues are part of each CDR3. The order of the fields is V gene, clone size, D gene, J gene, CDR3 protein, CDR3 DNA. D genes are given only for firm matches. Clone size is shown for a subset of rows, as once, few, many or a class of expanded clone.

>TRBV18|many|NA|TRBJ2-7
CASSPLQGSGHEQYF
TGTGCCAGCTCACCACTACAGGGTTCGGGTCACGAGCAGTACTTC
>TRBV10-2|NA|TRBD1|TRBJ1-1
CATSGTGGASWTEAFF
TGCGCCACCTCCGGGACAGGGGGCGCCTCGTGGACTGAAGCTTTCTTT
>TRBV5-1|NA|TRBD1|TRBJ2-7
CASRFLQGVSYEQYF
TGCGCCAGCCGATTCCTACAGGGGGTATCCTACGAGCAGTACTTC
>TRBV7-9|many|NA|TRBJ1-1
CASSLGGAPNTEAFF
TGTGCCAGCAGCTTAGGAGGGGCTCCGAACACTGAAGCTTTCTTT
>TRBV5-1|many|NA|TRBJ2-7
CASSLGVDLYEQYF
TGCGCCAGCAGCTTGGGGGTGGACTTATACGAGCAGTACTTC
>TRBV11-2|many|NA|TRBJ2-1
CASCPGTFVYNEQFF
TGTGCCAGCTGTCCAGGGACGTTTGTCTACAATGAGCAGTTCTTC
>TRBV12-3/TRBV12-4|many|TRBD2|TRBJ2-7
CASSLGTSGWAEQYF
TGTGCCAGCAGTCTAGGGACTAGCGGGTGGGCCGAGCAGTACTTC
>TRBV27|many|NA|TRBJ1-1
CASSFSGALEAFF
TGTGCCAGCAGTTTCTCGGGGGCCCTTGAAGCTTTCTTT
>TRBV27|many|NA|TRBJ2-3
CASSGNTRDTQYF
TGTGCCAGCAGTGGAAATACGAGGGATACGCAGTATTTT
>TRBV7-9|many|TRBD2|TRBJ2-3
CATEGLAGFTDTQYF
TGTGCCACCGAAGGACTAGCGGGCTTCACAGATACGCAGTATTTT
>TRBV5-1|many|TRBD1|TRBJ2-7
CASSLADGQGYEQYF
TGCGCCAGCAGCTTGGCCGATGGACAGGGTTACGAGCAGTACTTC
>TRBV27|few|TRBD1|TRBJ2-7
CASSLQGALPYEQYF
TGTGCCAGCAGTTTACAGGGGGCGCTGCCCTACGAGCAGTACTTC
>TRBV5-6|many|NA|TRBJ2-1
CASSLSDEQFF
TGTGCCAGCAGCTTGTCGGATGAGCAGTTCTTC